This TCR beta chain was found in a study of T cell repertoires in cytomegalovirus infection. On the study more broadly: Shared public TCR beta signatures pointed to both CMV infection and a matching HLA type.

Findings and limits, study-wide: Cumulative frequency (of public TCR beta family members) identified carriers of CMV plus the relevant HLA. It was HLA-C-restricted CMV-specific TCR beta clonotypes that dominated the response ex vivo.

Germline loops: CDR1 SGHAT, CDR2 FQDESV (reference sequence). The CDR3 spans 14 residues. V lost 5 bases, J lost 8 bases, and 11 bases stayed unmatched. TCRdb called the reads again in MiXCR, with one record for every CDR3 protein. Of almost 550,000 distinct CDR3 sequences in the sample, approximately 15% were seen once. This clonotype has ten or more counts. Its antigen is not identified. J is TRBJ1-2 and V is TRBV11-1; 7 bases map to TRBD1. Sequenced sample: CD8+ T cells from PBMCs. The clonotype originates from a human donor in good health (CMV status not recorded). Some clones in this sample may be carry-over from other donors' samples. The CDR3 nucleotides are TGTGCCAGCAGCCGCGGACAGGCTGCGACCGGCTACACCTTC. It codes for CASSRGQAATGYTF. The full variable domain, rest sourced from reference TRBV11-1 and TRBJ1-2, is EAEVAQSPRYKITEKSQAVAFWCDPISGHATLYWYRQILGQGPELLVQFQDESVVDDSQLPKDRFSAERLKGVDSTLKIQPAELGDSAMYLCASSRGQAATGYTFGSGTRLTVV.